The clone carrying this T cell receptor (beta chain) came up a few times. Germline CDR1 is MNHNS and CDR2 is SASEGT. With 5 bases removed from V and 9 bases from J, the gap between germline ends came to 14 bases. This CDR3 has 13 amino acids. This sample was included in a study of identical twins. It was template switching that added a universal primer site, and there were unique molecular identifiers on the cDNA. TCRdb itself ran the 5' RACE reads through MiXCR, one entry per CDR3 protein. The sample includes some 500,000 distinct CDR3 sequences, over 12% seen only once; the top ten take roughly 0.56%. These data are also associated with another study on yellow fever vaccine responses in identical twins. That study reports: It has been reported that, in twins, the vaccine T cell response seemed partly convergent and partly personalized.

The sequencing sample was made of CD4+ T cells sorted from blood. The chain couples TRBV6-1 to TRBJ2-1; D is perhaps TRBD2 (6 bases). The sequence was obtained from a woman younger than 35 in good health. The CDR3 sequence: CASSLGGRVEQFF. CDR3 nucleotide sequence: TGTGCCAGCAGTCTGGGGGGAAGGGTTGAGCAGTTCTTC.